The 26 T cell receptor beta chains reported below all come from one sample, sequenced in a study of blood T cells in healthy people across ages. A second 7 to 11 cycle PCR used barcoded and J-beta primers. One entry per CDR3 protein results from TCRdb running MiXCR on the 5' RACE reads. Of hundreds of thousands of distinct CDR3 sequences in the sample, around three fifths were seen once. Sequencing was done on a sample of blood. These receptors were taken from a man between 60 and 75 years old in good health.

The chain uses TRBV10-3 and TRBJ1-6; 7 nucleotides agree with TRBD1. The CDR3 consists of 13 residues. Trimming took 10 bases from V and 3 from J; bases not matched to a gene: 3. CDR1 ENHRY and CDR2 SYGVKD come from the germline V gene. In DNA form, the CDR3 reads TGTGCCACCCAGGGGGACTATAATTCACCCCTCCACTTT. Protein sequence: CATQGDYNSPLHF.

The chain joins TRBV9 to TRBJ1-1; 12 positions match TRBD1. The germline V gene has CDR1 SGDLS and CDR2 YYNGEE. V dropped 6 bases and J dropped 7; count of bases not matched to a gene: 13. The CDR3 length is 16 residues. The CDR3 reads CASTPKTGTGGSEAFF. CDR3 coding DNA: TGTGCCAGCACCCCTAAAACCGGGACAGGGGGCAGTGAAGCTTTCTTT.

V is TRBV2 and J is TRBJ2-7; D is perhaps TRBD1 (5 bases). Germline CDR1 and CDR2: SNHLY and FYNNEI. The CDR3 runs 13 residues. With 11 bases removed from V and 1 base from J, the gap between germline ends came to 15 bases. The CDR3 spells CAGAGQGSYEQYF. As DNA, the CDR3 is TGTGCCGGGGCCGGGCAGGGATCCTACGAGCAGTACTTC.

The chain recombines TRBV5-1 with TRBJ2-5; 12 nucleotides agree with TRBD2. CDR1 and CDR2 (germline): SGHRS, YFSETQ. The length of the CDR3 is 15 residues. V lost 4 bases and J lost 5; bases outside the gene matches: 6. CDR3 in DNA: TGCGCCAGCAGCGGACGGACTAGCGGGGATGAGACCCAGTACTTC. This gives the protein CASSGRTSGDETQYF.

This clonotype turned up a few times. The CDR3 loop reads CATGPVGGRNEQFF. CDR3 bases: TGTGCCACCGGTCCGGTGGGGGGGAGGAATGAGCAGTTCTTC. This chain joins TRBV3-1 and TRBJ2-1, with 7 bases aligning to TRBD2. Germline V gene sequence: CDR1 LGHDT, CDR2 YNNKEL (reference sequence). V dropped 10 bases and J dropped 7; count of bases not matched to a gene: 13. The CDR3 covers 14 residues.

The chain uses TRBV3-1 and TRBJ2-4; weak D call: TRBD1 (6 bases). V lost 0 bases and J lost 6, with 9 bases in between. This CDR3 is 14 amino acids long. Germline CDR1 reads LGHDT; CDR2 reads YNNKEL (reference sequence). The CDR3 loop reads CASSQEGAINIQYF. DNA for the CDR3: TGTGCCAGCAGCCAAGAGGGGGCGATAAACATTCAGTACTTC.

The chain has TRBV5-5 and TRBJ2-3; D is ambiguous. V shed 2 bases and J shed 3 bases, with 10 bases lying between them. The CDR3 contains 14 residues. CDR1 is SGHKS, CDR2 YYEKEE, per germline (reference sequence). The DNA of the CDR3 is TGTGCCAGCAGCTTCTCTTCTGGTACAGATACGCAGTATTTT. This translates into CASSFSSGTDTQYF.

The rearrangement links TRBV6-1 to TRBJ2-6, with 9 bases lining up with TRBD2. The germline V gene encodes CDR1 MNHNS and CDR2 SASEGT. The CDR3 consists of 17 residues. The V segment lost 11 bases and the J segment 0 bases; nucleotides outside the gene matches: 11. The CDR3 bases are TGTGCCGGCTTAAGGCGGGGGGGTCCCTCTGGGGCCAACGTCCTGACTTTC. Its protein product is CAGLRRGGPSGANVLTF.

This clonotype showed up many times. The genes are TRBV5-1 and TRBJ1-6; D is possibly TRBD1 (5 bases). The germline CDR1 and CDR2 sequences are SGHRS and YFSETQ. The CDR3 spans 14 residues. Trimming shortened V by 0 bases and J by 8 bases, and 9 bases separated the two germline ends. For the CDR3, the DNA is TGCGCCAGCAGCTTGGGACAGACGGATTCACCCCTCCACTTT. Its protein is CASSLGQTDSPLHF.

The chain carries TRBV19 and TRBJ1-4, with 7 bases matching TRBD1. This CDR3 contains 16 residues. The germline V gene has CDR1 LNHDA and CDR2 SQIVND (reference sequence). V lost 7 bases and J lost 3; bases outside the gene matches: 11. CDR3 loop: CASTRKKGAANEKLFF. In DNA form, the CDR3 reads TGTGCCAGTACTAGGAAGAAGGGGGCGGCTAATGAAAAACTGTTTTTT.

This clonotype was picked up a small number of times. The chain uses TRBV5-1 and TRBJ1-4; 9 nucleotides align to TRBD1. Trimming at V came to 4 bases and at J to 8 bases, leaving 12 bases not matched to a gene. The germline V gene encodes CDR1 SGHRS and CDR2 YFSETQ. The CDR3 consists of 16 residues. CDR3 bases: TGCGCCAGCAGCCTCCTGGCCGGGACAGGGCTAGAAAAACTGTTTTTT. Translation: CASSLLAGTGLEKLFF.

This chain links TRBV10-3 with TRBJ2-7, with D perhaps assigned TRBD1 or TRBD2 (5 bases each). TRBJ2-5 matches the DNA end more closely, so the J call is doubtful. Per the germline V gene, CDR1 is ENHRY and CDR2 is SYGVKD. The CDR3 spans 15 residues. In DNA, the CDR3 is TGTGCCATCAGTGAGTCGAATACGAGGGGACAGACCCAGTACTTC. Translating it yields CAISESNTRGQTQYF.

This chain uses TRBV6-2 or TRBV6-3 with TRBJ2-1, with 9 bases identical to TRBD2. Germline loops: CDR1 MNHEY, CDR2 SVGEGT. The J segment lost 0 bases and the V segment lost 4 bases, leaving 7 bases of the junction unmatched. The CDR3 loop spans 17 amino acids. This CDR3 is CASSSATSGYSYNEQFF. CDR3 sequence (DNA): TGTGCCAGCAGTTCAGCGACTAGCGGCTACTCCTACAATGAGCAGTTCTTC.

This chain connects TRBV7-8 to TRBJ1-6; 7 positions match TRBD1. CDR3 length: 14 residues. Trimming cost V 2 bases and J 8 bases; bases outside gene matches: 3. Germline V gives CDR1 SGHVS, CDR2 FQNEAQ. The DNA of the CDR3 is TGTGCCAGCAGCTTAACAGGGGTTCATTCACCCCTCCACTTT. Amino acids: CASSLTGVHSPLHF. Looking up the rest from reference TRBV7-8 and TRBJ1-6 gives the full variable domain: GAGVSQSPRYKVAKRGQDVALRCDPISGHVSLFWYQQALGQGPEFLTYFQNEAQLDKSGLPSDRFFAERPEGSVSTLKIQRTQQEDSAVYLCASSLTGVHSPLHFGNGTRLTVT.

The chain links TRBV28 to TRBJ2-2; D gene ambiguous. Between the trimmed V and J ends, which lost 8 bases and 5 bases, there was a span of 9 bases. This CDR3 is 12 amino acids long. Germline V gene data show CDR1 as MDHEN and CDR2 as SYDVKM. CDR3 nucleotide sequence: TGTGCCAGCCAGGTTGGGACCGGGGAGCTGTTTTTT. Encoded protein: CASQVGTGELFF.

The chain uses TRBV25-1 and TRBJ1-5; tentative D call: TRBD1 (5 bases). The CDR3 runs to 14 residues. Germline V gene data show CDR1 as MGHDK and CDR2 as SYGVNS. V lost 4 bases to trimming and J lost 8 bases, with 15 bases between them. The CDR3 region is CASSAPGGLEPQHF. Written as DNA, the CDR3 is TGTGCCAGCAGTGCCCCGGGGGGGTTGGAGCCCCAGCATTTT.

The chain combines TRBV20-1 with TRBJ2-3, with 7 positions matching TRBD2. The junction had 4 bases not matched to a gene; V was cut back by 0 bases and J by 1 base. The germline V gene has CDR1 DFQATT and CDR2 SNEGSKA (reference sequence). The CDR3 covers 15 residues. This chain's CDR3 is CSARDERGGTDTQYF. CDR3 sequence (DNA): TGCAGTGCTAGAGATGAACGGGGGGGCACAGATACGCAGTATTTT.

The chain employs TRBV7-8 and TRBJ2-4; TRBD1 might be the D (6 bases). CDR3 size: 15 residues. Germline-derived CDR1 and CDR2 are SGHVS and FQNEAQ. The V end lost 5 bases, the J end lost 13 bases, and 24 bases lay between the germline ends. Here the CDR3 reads CASSPEHRDPNVQYF. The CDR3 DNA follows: TGTGCCAGCAGCCCCGAACACAGGGACCCCAATGTGCAGTACTTC.

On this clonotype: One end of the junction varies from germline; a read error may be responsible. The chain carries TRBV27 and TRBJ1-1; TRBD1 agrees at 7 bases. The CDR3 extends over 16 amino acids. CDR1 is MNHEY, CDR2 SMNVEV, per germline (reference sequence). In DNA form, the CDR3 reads TGTGCCAGCACGGGGACAGCGCTTCGGATGAACACTGGAGCTTTCTTT. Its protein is CASTGTALRMNTGAFF.

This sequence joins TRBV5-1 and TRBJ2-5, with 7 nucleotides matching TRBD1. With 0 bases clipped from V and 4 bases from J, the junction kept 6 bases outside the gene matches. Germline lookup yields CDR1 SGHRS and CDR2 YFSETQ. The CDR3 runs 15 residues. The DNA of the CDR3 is TGCGCCAGCAGCTTGGAGGGGGACAGCCTAGAGACCCAGTACTTC. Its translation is CASSLEGDSLETQYF. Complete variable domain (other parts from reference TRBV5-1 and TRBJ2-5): KAGVTQTPRYLIKTRGQQVTLSCSPISGHRSVSWYQQTPGQGLQFLFEYFSETQRNKGNFPGRFSGRQFSNSRSEMNVSTLELGDSALYLCASSLEGDSLETQYFGPGTRLLVL.

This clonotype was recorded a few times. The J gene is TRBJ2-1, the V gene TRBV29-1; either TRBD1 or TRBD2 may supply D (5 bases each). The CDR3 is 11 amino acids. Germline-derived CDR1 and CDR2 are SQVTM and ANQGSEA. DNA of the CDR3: TGCAGTGGGACCAAAGACAATGAGCAGTTCTTC. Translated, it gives CSGTKDNEQFF.

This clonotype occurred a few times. CDR3 residues: CASGLGRDRGNDYGYTF. DNA of the CDR3: TGTGCTAGTGGTTTGGGCCGGGACAGGGGGAATGACTATGGCTACACCTTC. The V and J genes are TRBV12-5 and TRBJ1-2; 11 nucleotides agree with TRBD1. In germline, CDR1 is LGHNT, CDR2 FRNRAP. The CDR3 length is 17 residues. V trimming: 1 base; J trimming: 3 bases; junction bases outside the gene matches: 7.

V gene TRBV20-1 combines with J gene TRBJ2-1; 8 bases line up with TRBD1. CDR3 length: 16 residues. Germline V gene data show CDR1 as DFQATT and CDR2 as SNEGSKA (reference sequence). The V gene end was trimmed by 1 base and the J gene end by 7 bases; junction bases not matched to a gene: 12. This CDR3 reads CSARVQGADRWNEQFF. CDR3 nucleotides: TGCAGTGCTAGAGTCCAGGGGGCGGATCGGTGGAATGAGCAGTTCTTC.

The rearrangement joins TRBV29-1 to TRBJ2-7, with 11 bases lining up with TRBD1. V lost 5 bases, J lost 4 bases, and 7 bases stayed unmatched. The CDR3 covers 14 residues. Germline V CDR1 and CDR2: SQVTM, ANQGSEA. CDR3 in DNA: TGCAGCGTTCGAAGGACAGGGGGCGCATACGAGCAGTACTTC. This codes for CSVRRTGGAYEQYF.

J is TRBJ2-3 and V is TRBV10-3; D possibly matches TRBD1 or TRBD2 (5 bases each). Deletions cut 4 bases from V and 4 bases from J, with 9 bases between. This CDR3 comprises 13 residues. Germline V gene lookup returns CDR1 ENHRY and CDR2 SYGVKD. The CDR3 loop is CAISGDEADTQYF. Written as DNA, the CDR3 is TGTGCCATCAGTGGGGACGAAGCAGATACGCAGTATTTT.

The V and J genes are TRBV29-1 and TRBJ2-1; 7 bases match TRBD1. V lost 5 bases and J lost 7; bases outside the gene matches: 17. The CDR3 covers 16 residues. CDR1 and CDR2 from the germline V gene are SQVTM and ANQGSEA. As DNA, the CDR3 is TGCAGCGTTTCGTACGTCAGGGGTAGGGGGCCGAATGAGCAGTTCTTC. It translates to CSVSYVRGRGPNEQFF.